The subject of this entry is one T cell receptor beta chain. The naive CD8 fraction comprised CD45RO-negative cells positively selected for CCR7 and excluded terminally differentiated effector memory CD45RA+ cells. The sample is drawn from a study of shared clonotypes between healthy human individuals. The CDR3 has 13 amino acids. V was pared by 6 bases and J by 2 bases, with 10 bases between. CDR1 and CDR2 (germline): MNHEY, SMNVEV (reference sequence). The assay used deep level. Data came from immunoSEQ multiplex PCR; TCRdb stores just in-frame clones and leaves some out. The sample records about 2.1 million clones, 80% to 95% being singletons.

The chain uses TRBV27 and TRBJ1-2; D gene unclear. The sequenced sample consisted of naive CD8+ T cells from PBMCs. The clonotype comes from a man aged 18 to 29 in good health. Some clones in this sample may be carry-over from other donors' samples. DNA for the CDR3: TGTGCCAGCAGCCCCGGGATGAACTATGGCTACACCTTC. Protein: CASSPGMNYGYTF.